This T cell receptor beta chain was captured by sequencing in a study of patients and donors after allogeneic stem cell transplantation. In TCRdb, the RT-PCR reads were re-called with MiXCR into one record per CDR3 protein. The profile shows roughly 940,000 distinct CDR3 sequences, under 20% of them singletons. The sequence came from a human donor who was either an allogeneic HSCT recipient or a stem cell or donor lymphocyte infusion donor (not recorded which). It is not recorded whose cells these are; they may come from a transplant donor. The sequenced sample was blood, either unsorted or a sorted T cell fraction (not recorded which).

In DNA form, the CDR3 reads TGTGCCAGCAGCTTGGCTGGGCACACTACCAGAACTTTCTTT. It translates to CASSLAGHTTRTFF. V gene TRBV5-8 combines with J gene TRBJ1-1; D uncertain. CDR1 is SGHTS, CDR2 YDEGEE, per germline. Trimming removed 0 bases from V and 12 bases from J, with 18 bases in between. The CDR3 extends over 14 amino acids.